This is a list of T cell receptor beta chains from one sample in a study of blood T cell repertoires in COVID-19. Profiling relied on immunoSEQ multiplex PCR, and the TCRdb table lists in-frame clones only, not all of them. The table includes about 300,000 clones, about 89% detected once. Sequenced: PBMCs or T cells enriched from blood (not recorded which). The origin of the receptors is a woman in her late teens or twenties who had recovered from COVID-19. Both conserved end residues are part of each CDR3. Each record gives: CDR3 DNA, CDR3 protein, clone size, D gene, V gene, J gene. D genes are given only for firm matches. Rows give clone size only sometimes, using once, few, many, or a class for an expanded clone.

TGTGCCAGCAGTGAAGATGGCAGGAGGGAGACCCAGTACTTC	CASSEDGRRETQYF	.	.	TRBV2	TRBJ2-5
TGTGCCTGGACCTCACCGCCCGGGGGTTTGGATTCACCCCTCCACTTT	CAWTSPPGGLDSPLHF	.	.	TRBV30	TRBJ1-6
TGTGCCAGCAGTTCCTACGACAGGGGTTTTGAAAAACTGTTTTTT	CASSSYDRGFEKLFF	.	TRBD1	TRBV28	TRBJ1-4
TGCGCCAGCAGCCAAGTACCCGCCGGGACAGGGGTTACCGGGGAGCTGTTTTTT	CASSQVPAGTGVTGELFF	.	TRBD1	TRBV4-1	TRBJ2-2
TGTGCCTGGAGTGGGGCCCCCACAGGGGCCGCGAACTATGGCTACACCTTC	CAWSGAPTGAANYGYTF	.	TRBD1	TRBV30	TRBJ1-2
TGTGCCAGCAGCCAAGATCTCAGGGGGCGAACTAGGGGGGAGACCCAGTACTTC	CASSQDLRGRTRGETQYF	.	TRBD1	TRBV3-1/TRBV3-2	TRBJ2-5
TGTGCCAGTATGGACAGGGAGGAATTTAACTATGGCTACACCTTC	CASMDREEFNYGYTF	few	TRBD1	TRBV19	TRBJ1-2
TGTGCCAGCAGCTTAGTCGGTAGCGGTTTTTATGAGCAGTTCTTC	CASSLVGSGFYEQFF	.	.	TRBV7-9	TRBJ2-1
TGTGCCAGCAGTCGACTAGCGGGAGACAATGAGCAGTTCTTC	CASSRLAGDNEQFF	.	TRBD2	TRBV28	TRBJ2-1
TGTGCCAGCAGTTTAAAGGGGGCATGGACTGAAGCTTTCTTT	CASSLKGAWTEAFF	once	TRBD1	TRBV27	TRBJ1-1
TGTGCCATCAGGGGACAGGGGAACACCGGGGAGCTGTTTTTT	CAIRGQGNTGELFF	once	TRBD1	TRBV10-3	TRBJ2-2
TGCGCCAGCAGCCAAGAGACCCCGCGACAGCTAGGCTCCTACGAGCAGTACTTC	CASSQETPRQLGSYEQYF	.	.	TRBV4-1	TRBJ2-7
TGTGCCAGCAGCTTACGGTCCAGGGCGCTGATTGAAGCTTTCTTT	CASSLRSRALIEAFF	once	.	TRBV7-2	TRBJ1-1
TGTGCCAGTAGTACCTGGACAGGAGCAAACACTGAAGCTTTCTTT	CASSTWTGANTEAFF	.	TRBD1	TRBV19	TRBJ1-1
TGTGCCAGCTCACCGACAGAATCCCCTAACTATGGCTACACCTTC	CASSPTESPNYGYTF	.	.	TRBV18	TRBJ1-2
TGCGCCAGCAGCTTGGATGGCCCTGAGGAAGAGCAGTACTTC	CASSLDGPEEEQYF	.	.	TRBV5-1	TRBJ2-7
TGTGCCAGCAGCGTAGAACAGAACTATGGCTACACCTTC	CASSVEQNYGYTF	.	.	TRBV9	TRBJ1-2
TGTGCCAGCAGTGAATTTGAACAGGGGAACTATGGCTACACCTTC	CASSEFEQGNYGYTF	.	TRBD1	TRBV6-1	TRBJ1-2
TGCGCCAGCAGCTTGGCCGGGGGGAACACTGAAGCTTTCTTT	CASSLAGGNTEAFF	.	.	TRBV5-1	TRBJ1-1
TGCAGCGTCTCGCGGGACAGGGGGAGGACTGAAGCTTTCTTT	CSVSRDRGRTEAFF	.	TRBD1	TRBV29-1	TRBJ1-1
TGTGCCTGGAGTGCCTTTAGTGGACAGGGGAACTATGGCTACACCTTC	CAWSAFSGQGNYGYTF	.	TRBD1	TRBV30	TRBJ1-2
TGTGCCAGCAGCACCCGTACAGGGGGTGGAGAGACCCAGTACTTC	CASSTRTGGGETQYF	.	TRBD1	TRBV5-4	TRBJ2-5